This T cell receptor (beta chain) emerged from a study of T cells after yellow fever vaccination. Study outcomes and limitations: Abundant clonotypes from the bulk population could get into FACS-sorted repertoires as contaminants. Researchers report a weaker secondary response that nonetheless peaked faster, day 5 versus 15.

A universal primer site and UMIs were added as TCR cDNA was made by 5'RACE template switching. One entry per CDR3 protein results from TCRdb running MiXCR on the 5' RACE reads. The profile shows about 320,000 distinct CDR3 sequences, 4% to 5.5% of them singletons. In its sample, this clonotype was seen a few times. Its antigen is as yet unknown. Germline V CDR1 and CDR2: SGHDT, YYEEEE. The CDR3 spans 14 residues. V was clipped by 4 bases and J by 2 bases, with 10 bases between them. This rearrangement joins TRBV5-6 to TRBJ1-3; D gene ambiguous. The sample in question was PBMCs, obtained 15 days after the yellow fever booster vaccination. The sequence was obtained from a man aged 18 to 30 who received the YFV17D yellow fever vaccine. The CDR3 DNA reads as TGTGCCAGCAGCGCCGGCGGGGCTGGAAACACCATATATTTT. Translating gives CASSAGGAGNTIYF.